This T cell receptor beta chain came from a study of blood T cell repertoires in COVID-19. Study as a whole: Spain, Italy and the United States supplied samples that represented acute and convalescent COVID-19. Sample material is recorded as cDNA or gDNA derived from T cells, B-cell-depleted T cells, or PBMCs.

The ends lost 5 bases at V and 2 bases at J; junction bases unmatched: 15. Germline CDR1 is SGHAT and CDR2 is FQNNGV. The CDR3 runs 17 residues. Methods used by the authors: Amplification of reference gene primers provided the estimated nucleated cell counts. Using immunoSEQ multiplex PCR, the repertoire was profiled, and TCRdb retains in-frame clones only, with some absent. That table is the source of V, J and clone size, and D and trimming were worked out from the DNA. The top ten hold around 6.3% of the sample, which has 350,000 to 400,000 clones, 85% to 90% seen once. Sequencing used peripheral blood. The sequence derives from a man aged 18 to 29 with active or convalescent COVID-19. This chain joins TRBV11-2 and TRBJ2-7; TRBD1 agrees at 7 bases. This CDR3 reads CASSARDRRAEAYEQYF. The CDR3 DNA reads TGTGCCAGCAGCGCCCGGGACAGAAGAGCGGAGGCCTACGAGCAGTACTTC.